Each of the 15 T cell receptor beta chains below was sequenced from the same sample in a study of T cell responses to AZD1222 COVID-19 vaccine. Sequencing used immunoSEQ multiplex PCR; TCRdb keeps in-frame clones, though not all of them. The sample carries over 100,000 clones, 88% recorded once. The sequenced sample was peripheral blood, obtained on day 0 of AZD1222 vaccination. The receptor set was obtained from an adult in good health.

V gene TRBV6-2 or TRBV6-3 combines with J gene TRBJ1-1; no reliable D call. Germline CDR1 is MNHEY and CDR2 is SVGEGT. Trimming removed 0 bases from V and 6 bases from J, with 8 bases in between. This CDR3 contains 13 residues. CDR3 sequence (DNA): TGTGCCAGCAGTTACTCGAGTGGGGCTGAAGCTTTCTTT. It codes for CASSYSSGAEAFF.

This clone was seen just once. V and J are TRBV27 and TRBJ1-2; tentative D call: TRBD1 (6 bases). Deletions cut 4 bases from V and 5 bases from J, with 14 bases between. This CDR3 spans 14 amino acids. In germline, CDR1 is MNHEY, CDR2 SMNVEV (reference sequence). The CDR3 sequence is CASSYGGSGYGYTF. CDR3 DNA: TGTGCCAGCAGTTATGGGGGCTCGGGGTATGGCTACACCTTC.

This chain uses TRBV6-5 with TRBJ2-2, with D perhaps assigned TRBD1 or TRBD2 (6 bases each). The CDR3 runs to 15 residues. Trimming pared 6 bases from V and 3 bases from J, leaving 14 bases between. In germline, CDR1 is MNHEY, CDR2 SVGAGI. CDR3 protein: CASSLQGLYTGELFF. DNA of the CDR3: TGTGCCAGCAGCCTACAGGGACTTTACACCGGGGAGCTGTTTTTT.

Here the CDR3 DNA reads TGTGCCAGCAGTTCAGGGACCCGCGAACAGTACTTC. This codes for CASSSGTREQYF. The chain is built from TRBV12-3 or TRBV12-4 and TRBJ2-7; D tentatively fits TRBD1 or TRBD2 (5 bases each). The ends were cut back, 4 bases at V and 10 bases at J, with 14 bases in the middle. This CDR3 comprises 12 residues.

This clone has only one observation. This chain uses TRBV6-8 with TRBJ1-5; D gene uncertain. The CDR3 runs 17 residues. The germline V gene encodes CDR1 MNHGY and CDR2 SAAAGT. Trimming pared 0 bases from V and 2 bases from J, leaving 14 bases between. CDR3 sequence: CASSYSTRESGNQPQHF. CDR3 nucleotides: TGTGCCAGCAGTTACTCGACGAGGGAGAGTGGCAATCAGCCCCAGCATTTT.

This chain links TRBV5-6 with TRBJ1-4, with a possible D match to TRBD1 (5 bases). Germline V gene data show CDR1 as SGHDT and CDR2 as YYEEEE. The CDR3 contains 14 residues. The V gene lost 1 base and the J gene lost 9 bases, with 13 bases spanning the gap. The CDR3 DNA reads TGTGCCAGCAGCTTGATGGGGGTGGATCAAAAACTGTTTTTT. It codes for CASSLMGVDQKLFF.

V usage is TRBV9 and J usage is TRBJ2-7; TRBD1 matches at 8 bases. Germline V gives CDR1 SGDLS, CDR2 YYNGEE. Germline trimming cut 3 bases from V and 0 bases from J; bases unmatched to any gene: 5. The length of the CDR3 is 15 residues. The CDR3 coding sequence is TGTGCCAGCAGCGCTAGGACAGGGTACTCCTACGAGCAGTACTTC. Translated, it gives CASSARTGYSYEQYF.

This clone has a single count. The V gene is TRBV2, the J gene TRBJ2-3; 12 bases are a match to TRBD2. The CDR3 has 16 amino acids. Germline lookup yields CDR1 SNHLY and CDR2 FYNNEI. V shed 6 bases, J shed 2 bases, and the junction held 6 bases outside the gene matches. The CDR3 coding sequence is TGTGCCAGCAGCCTTCTAGCGGGGGGGAACACAGATACGCAGTATTTT. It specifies CASSLLAGGNTDTQYF.

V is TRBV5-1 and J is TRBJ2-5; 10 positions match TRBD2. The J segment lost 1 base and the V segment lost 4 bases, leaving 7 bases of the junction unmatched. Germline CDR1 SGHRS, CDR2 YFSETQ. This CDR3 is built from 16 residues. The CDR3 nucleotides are TGCGCCAGCAGCCTGTCGACTAGCGGGTCCCAAGAGACCCAGTACTTC. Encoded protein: CASSLSTSGSQETQYF.

The DNA for the CDR3 is TGCAGCGTCGTACAGAAATTGAACACTGAAGCTTTCTTT. It specifies CSVVQKLNTEAFF. J is TRBJ1-1 and V is TRBV29-1, with D uncertain. Germline CDR1 reads SQVTM; CDR2 reads ANQGSEA. Trimming took off 6 bases at V and 0 bases at J, with 11 bases between the two ends. CDR3 length: 13 residues.

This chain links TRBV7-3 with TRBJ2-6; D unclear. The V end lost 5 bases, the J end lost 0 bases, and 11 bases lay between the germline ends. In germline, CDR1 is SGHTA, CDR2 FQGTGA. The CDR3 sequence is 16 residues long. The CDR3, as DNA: TGTGCCAGCAGCGCCCTAACGGGCTCTGGGGCCAACGTCCTGACTTTC. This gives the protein CASSALTGSGANVLTF.

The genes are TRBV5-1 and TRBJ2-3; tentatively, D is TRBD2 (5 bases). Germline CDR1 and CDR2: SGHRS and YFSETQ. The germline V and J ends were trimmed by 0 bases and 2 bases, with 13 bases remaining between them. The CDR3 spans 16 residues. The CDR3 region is CASSLAAGVPTDTQYF. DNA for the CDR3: TGCGCCAGCAGCTTGGCCGCCGGGGTGCCCACAGATACGCAGTATTTT. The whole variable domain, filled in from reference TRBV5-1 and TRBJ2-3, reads KAGVTQTPRYLIKTRGQQVTLSCSPISGHRSVSWYQQTPGQGLQFLFEYFSETQRNKGNFPGRFSGRQFSNSRSEMNVSTLELGDSALYLCASSLAAGVPTDTQYFGPGTRLTVL.

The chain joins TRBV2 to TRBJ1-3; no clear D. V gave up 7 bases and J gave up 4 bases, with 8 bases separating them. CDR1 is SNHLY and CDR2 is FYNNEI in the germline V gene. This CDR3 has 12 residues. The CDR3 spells CASKTLGNTIYF. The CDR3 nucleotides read TGTGCCAGCAAAACGTTGGGAAACACCATATATTTT.

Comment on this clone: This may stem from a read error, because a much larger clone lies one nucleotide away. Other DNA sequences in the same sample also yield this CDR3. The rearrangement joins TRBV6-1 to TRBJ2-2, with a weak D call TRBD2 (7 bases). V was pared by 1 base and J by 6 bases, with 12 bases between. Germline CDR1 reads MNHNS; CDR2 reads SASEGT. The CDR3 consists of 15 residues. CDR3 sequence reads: CASSEGKGGPGELFF. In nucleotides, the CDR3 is TGTGCCAGCAGTGAAGGGAAGGGGGGGCCCGGGGAGCTGTTTTTT.

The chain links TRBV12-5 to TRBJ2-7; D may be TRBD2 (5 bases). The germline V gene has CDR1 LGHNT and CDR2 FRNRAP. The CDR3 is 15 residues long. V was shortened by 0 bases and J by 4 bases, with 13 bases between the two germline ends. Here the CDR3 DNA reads TGTGCTAGTGGTTTGGTACTGGGTGGAGGTTACGAGCAGTACTTC. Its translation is CASGLVLGGGYEQYF.